Following are 11 T cell receptor beta chains from one sample sequenced in a study of graft-versus-host responses after intestinal transplantation. To release intraepithelial and lamina propria lymphocytes, the graft tissue was processed. TCRdb's copy holds only in-frame clones and misses some; the assay was immunoSEQ multiplex PCR. The profile shows about 63,000 clones, about nine tenths of them singletons. Sequenced material: ileum tissue, taken approximately 370 days after transplant. Source of these receptors: a human patient who received an intestinal transplant, so some T cells may come from the graft donor.

J is TRBJ2-7 and V is TRBV7-9; TRBD2 matches 8 bases. Losses at the gene ends were 5 bases for V and 3 bases for J; bases not matched to a gene: 6. CDR1 SEHNR and CDR2 FQNEAQ come from the germline V gene (reference sequence). The length of the CDR3 is 14 residues. The CDR3 is CASSVIAGNYEQYF. In DNA form, the CDR3 reads TGTGCCAGCAGCGTAATAGCGGGAAACTACGAGCAGTACTTC.

J is TRBJ2-1 and V is TRBV18; 9 bases are a match to TRBD2. J gave up 6 bases and V 1 base, and 10 bases lay outside the gene matches. CDR3 size: 17 residues. The germline V gene encodes CDR1 KGHSH and CDR2 LQKENI. The CDR3 DNA is TGTGCCAGCTCACCACAAATAGCGGGAGTAAATGGCAATGAGCAGTTCTTC. Amino acids: CASSPQIAGVNGNEQFF.

This clone was found once. V gene TRBV6-6 combines with J gene TRBJ1-1; tentative D call: TRBD1 (5 bases). The CDR3 length is 11 residues. V was cut by 5 bases and J by 7 bases, with 8 bases left in between. Germline CDR1 MNHNY, CDR2 SVGAGI (reference sequence). CDR3 residues: CASSTGLEAFF. The CDR3 DNA is TGTGCCAGCAGTACGGGACTTGAAGCTTTCTTT.

The V and J genes are TRBV2 and TRBJ2-7; 7 bases map to TRBD1. With V trimmed by 5 bases and J by 2 bases, 9 bases remained unmatched. The germline CDR1 and CDR2 sequences are SNHLY and FYNNEI. The CDR3 extends over 15 amino acids. The CDR3 DNA follows: TGTGCCAGCAGTCCCGGGACAGTCGCTACCTACGAGCAGTACTTC. Translation gives CASSPGTVATYEQYF.

This chain joins TRBV11-2 and TRBJ2-7; 8 bases fit TRBD2. The CDR3 contains 14 residues. Germline-derived CDR1 and CDR2 are SGHAT and FQNNGV. V lost 6 bases to trimming and J lost 4 bases; unmatched junction nucleotides: 8. The CDR3 loop reads CASSLSGEPYEQYF. The CDR3 nucleotides are TGTGCCAGCAGTCTTAGCGGGGAACCTTACGAGCAGTACTTC.

V usage is TRBV9 and J usage is TRBJ2-2, with TRBD2 identical over 10 bases. Germline V gives CDR1 SGDLS, CDR2 YYNGEE. The CDR3 has 16 residues. Trimming removed 3 bases from V and 1 base from J; junction bases left unmatched: 3. Here the CDR3 reads CASSAWTSGNTGELFF. For the CDR3, the DNA is TGTGCCAGCAGCGCCTGGACTAGCGGGAACACCGGGGAGCTGTTTTTT. The complete variable domain, with remaining parts taken from reference TRBV9 and TRBJ2-2, reads DSGVTQTPKHLITATGQRVTLRCSPRSGDLSVYWYQQSLDQGLQFLIQYYNGEERAKGNILERFSAQQFPDLHSELNLSSLELGDSALYFCASSAWTSGNTGELFFGEGSRLTVL.

The V gene is TRBV28, the J gene TRBJ2-2; 10 bases agree with TRBD1. CDR3 size: 17 residues. Germline V CDR1 and CDR2: MDHEN, SYDVKM. With 5 bases clipped from V and 5 bases from J, the junction kept 11 bases outside the gene matches. CDR3 in amino acids: CASSPRDRGESTGELFF. As DNA, the CDR3 is TGTGCCAGCAGTCCCCGGGACAGGGGCGAGAGTACCGGGGAGCTGTTTTTT.

The gene calls are TRBV11-3 and TRBJ2-3; D unclear. The CDR3 length is 13 residues. Germline V CDR1 and CDR2: SGHNT, YENEEA. Trimming took off 5 bases at V and 2 bases at J, with 8 bases between the two ends. The CDR3 loop reads CASSLRNTDTQYF. The CDR3 nucleotides are TGTGCCAGCAGCCTAAGAAACACAGATACGCAGTATTTT.

This sequence joins TRBV25-1 and TRBJ1-2; tentatively, D is TRBD1 (5 bases). Germline CDR1 is MGHDK and CDR2 is SYGVNS. The CDR3 length is 17 residues. V shed 0 bases and J shed 5 bases, with 19 bases lying between them. In DNA form, the CDR3 reads TGTGCCAGCAGTGAATATTTCTTACGCGGGGGACCTTATGGCTACACCTTC. This codes for CASSEYFLRGGPYGYTF.

This rearrangement joins TRBV9 to TRBJ2-3; 7 bases are shared with TRBD2. This CDR3 comprises 17 residues. The V gene's germline CDR1 is SGDLS and CDR2 YYNGEE. V lost 4 bases and J lost 6; bases outside the gene matches: 17. The CDR3 spells CASSHRLAPDNVDTQYF. DNA for the CDR3: TGTGCCAGCAGCCATCGACTAGCCCCGGATAATGTCGATACGCAGTATTTT.

This chain joins TRBV4-1 and TRBJ2-3, with D tentatively TRBD2 (7 bases). The CDR3 contains 17 residues. Germline V CDR1 and CDR2: MGHRA, YSYEKL. V was pared by 7 bases and J by 1 base, with 21 bases between. The CDR3 sequence is CASTPTGGGLGTDTQYF. The DNA of the CDR3 is TGCGCCAGCACCCCAACTGGGGGGGGCCTAGGCACAGATACGCAGTATTTT.